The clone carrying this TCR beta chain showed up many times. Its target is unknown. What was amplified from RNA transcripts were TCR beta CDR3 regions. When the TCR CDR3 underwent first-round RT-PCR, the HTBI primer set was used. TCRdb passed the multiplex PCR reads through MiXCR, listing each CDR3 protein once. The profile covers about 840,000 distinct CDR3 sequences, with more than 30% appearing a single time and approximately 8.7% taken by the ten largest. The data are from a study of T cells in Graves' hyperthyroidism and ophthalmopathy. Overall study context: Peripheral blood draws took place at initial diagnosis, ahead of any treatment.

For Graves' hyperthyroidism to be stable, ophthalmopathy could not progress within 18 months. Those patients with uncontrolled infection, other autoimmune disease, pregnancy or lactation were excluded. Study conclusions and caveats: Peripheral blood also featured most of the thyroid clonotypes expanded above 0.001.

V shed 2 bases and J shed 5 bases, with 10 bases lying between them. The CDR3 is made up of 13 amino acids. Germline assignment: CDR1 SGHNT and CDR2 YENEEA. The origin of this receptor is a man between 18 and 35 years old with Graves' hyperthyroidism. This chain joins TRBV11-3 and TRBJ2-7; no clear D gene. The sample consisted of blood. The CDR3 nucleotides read TGTGCCAGCAGCTTACCTCCGGTCCACGAGCAGTACTTC. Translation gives CASSLPPVHEQYF. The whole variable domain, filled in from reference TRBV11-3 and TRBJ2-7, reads EAGVVQSPRYKIIEKKQPVAFWCNPISGHNTLYWYLQNLGQGPELLIRYENEEAVDDSQLPKDRFSAERLKGVDSTLKIQPAELGDSAVYLCASSLPPVHEQYFGPGTRLTVT.